Below, 5 T cell receptor beta chains from the same sample are listed, as sequenced in a study of cytomegalovirus exposure and HLA in healthy donors. PCR involved 60 Vbeta and 13 Jbeta primers. Here immunoSEQ multiplex PCR was the method, and the copy in TCRdb shows in-frame clones only, minus some. This table has about 130,000 clones, around 67% appearing once. Sequenced input: PBMCs. The source of these receptors is a man aged 18 to 30 in good health and CMV-seropositive.

The chain is built from TRBV6-6 and TRBJ1-2, with D uncertain. The length of the CDR3 is 13 residues. In germline, CDR1 is MNHNY, CDR2 SVGAGI (reference sequence). Trimming shortened V by 7 bases and J by 3 bases, and 12 bases separated the two germline ends. CDR3 nucleotides: TGTGCCAGCACCCCCGTGGTAGACTATGGCTACACCTTC. Translation: CASTPVVDYGYTF.

As to this clone: The junction departs from the called germline gene at one end, perhaps through a read error. The rearrangement links TRBV10-2 to TRBJ2-7, with TRBD2 as a possible D gene (6 bases). This CDR3 is built from 14 residues. Germline values: CDR1 WSHSY, CDR2 SAAADI. The CDR3, as DNA: TGCGCCAACAGTCCGGGACTCTCATCCTACGAGCAGTACTTC. It encodes CANSPGLSSYEQYF.

In this sample, this clone turned up a few times. J is TRBJ2-1 and V is TRBV5-6; D not resolved. Germline V lookup: CDR1 SGHDT, CDR2 YYEEEE. Trimming pared 3 bases from V and 8 bases from J, leaving 9 bases between. CDR3 size: 12 residues. The CDR3 DNA reads as TGTGCCAGCAGCTCTCAGTTGTATGAGCAGTTCTTC. Its translation: CASSSQLYEQFF.

This clone has just a few counts. This rearrangement joins TRBV4-3 to TRBJ2-1, with a weak D call TRBD1 (6 bases). Germline V gene sequence: CDR1 LGHNA, CDR2 YSLEER. The CDR3 totals 16 residues. V was trimmed by 0 bases and J by 3 bases, leaving 12 bases between them. The CDR3 region has the DNA TGCGCCAGCAGCCAAGAGCAGGGGCCGAACTACAATGAGCAGTTCTTC. Its protein product is CASSQEQGPNYNEQFF.

The sample holds a few counts of this clone. This chain joins TRBV7-9 and TRBJ1-4, with 9 bases that match TRBD1. Germline V gives CDR1 SEHNR, CDR2 FQNEAQ (reference sequence). This CDR3 contains 15 residues. The V and J ends lost 5 bases and 6 bases, in that order; junction bases with no gene match: 7. The CDR3 is CASSPGDRVDEKLFF. CDR3 nucleotides: TGTGCCAGCAGCCCCGGGGACAGGGTGGATGAAAAACTGTTTTTT.